Here is one T cell receptor beta chain with its context. Its antigen remains unidentified. TCRdb keeps only in-frame clones here, not all; method: immunoSEQ multiplex PCR. The repertoire holds 190,000 or so clones, with approximately 94% as singletons. This sample is part of a study of T cell responses to AZD1222 COVID-19 vaccine. Study-level results: Donors were largely white British and mainly female; clonal diversity was possibly underestimated.

The CDR3 covers 12 residues. V lost 5 bases, J lost 4 bases, and 8 bases lay in between. Looked up from germline, CDR1 is LNHDA and CDR2 is SQIVND (reference sequence). This sequence originates from an adult who received the AZD1222 COVID-19 vaccine. Sequencing was performed on peripheral blood, taken 28 days after the second AZD1222 dose. The V and J genes are TRBV19 and TRBJ1-2, with D unclear. The CDR3 DNA sequence: TGTGCCAGTAGTGTGACACCCTATGGCTACACCTTC. Translation: CASSVTPYGYTF.